These T cell receptor beta chains were read from a single sample in a study of identical twins. TCRdb passed the 5' RACE reads through MiXCR, listing each CDR3 protein once. The sample records roughly 700,000 distinct CDR3 sequences, about 9.4% being singletons. These same records also appear under a second study, on yellow fever vaccine responses in identical twins.

Sequencing was done on a sample of PBMCs. The receptors originated from a woman between 18 and 29 years old in good health. Each CDR3 is given with its conserved first and last residue. The D gene is left open where the match is weak. Size is omitted from some rows. Given values are once, few, many or a class for expanded clones.

V: TRBV5-1
J: TRBJ2-5
size: -
D: TRBD2
DNA: TGCGCCAGCAGCTTGGACTTGGCGGGGGGCCAGGAGACCCAGTACTTC
CDR3: CASSLDLAGGQETQYF

V: TRBV2
J: TRBJ2-7
size: few
D: TRBD2
DNA: TGTGCCAGCAAGGTAGCGGGAGGGCCTTATTACGAGCAGTACTTC
CDR3: CASKVAGGPYYEQYF

V: TRBV27
J: TRBJ2-5
size: few
D: -
DNA: TGTGCCAGCAGTTTTGGCCCCTTGGGGGAGACCCAGTACTTC
CDR3: CASSFGPLGETQYF

V: TRBV5-4
J: TRBJ2-2
size: -
D: TRBD2
DNA: TGTGCCAGCAGCGTGGGACTAGCTCTGACCGGGGAGCTGTTTTTT
CDR3: CASSVGLALTGELFF

V: TRBV7-2
J: TRBJ2-2
size: few
D: -
DNA: TGTGCCGGAAGGGGGTCGGGTCCCACAACCGGGGAGCTGTTTTTT
CDR3: CAGRGSGPTTGELFF

V: TRBV7-2
J: TRBJ2-2
size: many
D: TRBD1
DNA: TGTGCCAGCAGCCCCAGAGGACAGGGGGTTGGCGGGGAGCTGTTTTTT
CDR3: CASSPRGQGVGGELFF

V: TRBV7-8
J: TRBJ1-6
size: few
D: -
DNA: TGTGCCAGCAGCTTAAATCCAGACCTATTGGTGACACCCCTCCACTTT
CDR3: CASSLNPDLLVTPLHF

V: TRBV11-2
J: TRBJ2-3
size: few
D: TRBD2
DNA: TGTGCCAGCAGCTTAACCCCCGAACTAGCGGGAAGCACAGATACGCAGTATTTT
CDR3: CASSLTPELAGSTDTQYF

V: TRBV7-2
J: TRBJ2-7
size: few
D: TRBD1
DNA: TGTGCCAGCAGCCCTGGACAGGGGGAATTCTACGAGCAGTACTTC
CDR3: CASSPGQGEFYEQYF

V: TRBV14
J: TRBJ2-1
size: few
D: -
DNA: TGTGCCAGCAGTCCTGGGGTGGTCGATGAGCAGTTCTTC
CDR3: CASSPGVVDEQFF

V: TRBV29-1
J: TRBJ1-1
size: few
D: -
DNA: TGCAGCGTTGGGGAGGGAGATACTGAAGCTTTCTTT
CDR3: CSVGEGDTEAFF

V: TRBV24-1
J: TRBJ2-1
size: few
D: -
DNA: TGTGCCACCAGTGATCAAAATGAGCAGTTCTTC
CDR3: CATSDQNEQFF

V: TRBV5-5
J: TRBJ2-5
size: few
D: TRBD2
DNA: TGTGCCAGCAGCTTGGCGGGAGGCCCCATTTACCAAGAGACCCAGTACTTC
CDR3: CASSLAGGPIYQETQYF

V: TRBV29-1
J: TRBJ2-5
size: many
D: TRBD2
DNA: TGCAGCGTTGCTAGCGGGAGAAAAGAGACCCAGTACTTC
CDR3: CSVASGRKETQYF

V: TRBV6-5
J: TRBJ2-3
size: -
D: -
DNA: TGTGCCAGCAACCGAGGGGGAGATACGCAGTATTTT
CDR3: CASNRGGDTQYF

V: TRBV28
J: TRBJ2-3
size: -
D: -
DNA: TGTGCCAGCAGTTCGGGACCGTCAAGAATTAGGTATTTT
CDR3: CASSSGPSRIRYF

V: TRBV6-1
J: TRBJ2-1
size: -
D: -
DNA: TGTGCCAGCAGCCTCCGAAGGGTGGATGAGCAGTTCTTC
CDR3: CASSLRRVDEQFF

V: TRBV4-2
J: TRBJ1-4
size: few
D: -
DNA: TGTGCCAGCAGCCAAGTCGCGACGGCCGTTAATGAAAAACTGTTTTTT
CDR3: CASSQVATAVNEKLFF

V: TRBV4-2
J: TRBJ1-2
size: many
D: -
DNA: TGTGCCAGCAGCCACGGGACGGATAACTATGGCTACACCTTC
CDR3: CASSHGTDNYGYTF

V: TRBV20-1
J: TRBJ2-3
size: -
D: TRBD1
DNA: TGCAGTGCTAGAGATTGGACAGGGATCCTCTCCTGGGGTATGCAGTATTTT
CDR3: CSARDWTGILSWGMQYF

V: TRBV4-1
J: TRBJ2-1
size: few
D: TRBD1
DNA: TGCGCCAGCAGCCTGGACAGGGGGGTCAGCAATGAGCAGTTCTTC
CDR3: CASSLDRGVSNEQFF

V: TRBV29-1
J: TRBJ2-3
size: few
D: TRBD2
DNA: TGCAGCGCCAGGGGACTAGCGGGAGGAGAAGATACGCAGTATTTT
CDR3: CSARGLAGGEDTQYF

V: TRBV24-1
J: TRBJ2-5
size: -
D: TRBD2
DNA: TGTGCCACCAGTGATTCGATAGCGGGGGGGCCGCGAGAGACCCAGTACTTC
CDR3: CATSDSIAGGPRETQYF

V: TRBV5-1
J: TRBJ1-2
size: -
D: -
DNA: TGCGCCAGCAGATTGACCGGAGATAGCTATGGCTACACCTTC
CDR3: CASRLTGDSYGYTF

V: TRBV28
J: TRBJ1-2
size: -
D: -
DNA: TGTGCCAGCAGTTACGGCGGAGTGGGCTACACCTTC
CDR3: CASSYGGVGYTF

V: TRBV27
J: TRBJ2-3
size: many
D: -
DNA: TGTGCCAGCAGTTTATCGTTCGGTGTACCCCCCTCCACAGATACGCAGTATTTT
CDR3: CASSLSFGVPPSTDTQYF